Each of the 2 T cell receptor beta chains below was sequenced from the same sample in a study of cytomegalovirus exposure and HLA in healthy donors. 60 Vbeta and 13 Jbeta primers were used in PCR. TCRdb's copy holds only in-frame clones and misses some; the assay was immunoSEQ multiplex PCR. In total, the table holds fewer than 45,000 clones. Material for sequencing was PBMCs. These receptors all come from a woman aged 25 to 39 in good health and CMV-seronegative.

The chain is built from TRBV18 and TRBJ2-7, with 12 nucleotides matching TRBD2. The CDR3 spans 15 residues. Trimming took 6 bases from V and 1 from J; bases not matched to a gene: 4. Germline CDR1 KGHSH, CDR2 LQKENI. Here the CDR3 DNA reads TGTGCCAGCTCGCCTAGCGGGAGGGGGTCCTACGAGCAGTACTTC. Its protein is CASSPSGRGSYEQYF. Based on the CDR3 plus reference TRBV18 and TRBJ2-7, the full variable domain is NAGVMQNPRHLVRRRGQEARLRCSPMKGHSHVYWYRQLPEEGLKFMVYLQKENIIDESGMPKERFSAEFPKEGPSILRIQQVVRGDSAAYFCASSPSGRGSYEQYFGPGTRLTVT.

This sequence joins TRBV9 and TRBJ2-3; TRBD2 might be the D (6 bases). V was shortened by 3 bases and J by 0 bases, with 8 bases between the two germline ends. Germline V lookup: CDR1 SGDLS, CDR2 YYNGEE. The CDR3 spans 14 residues. The DNA of the CDR3 is TGTGCCAGCAGCGCCGGGACTAGCACAGATACGCAGTATTTT. This encodes CASSAGTSTDTQYF.